Listed below are T cell receptor beta chains from one sample, sequenced in a study of blood T cell repertoires in COVID-19. Produced via immunoSEQ multiplex PCR; TCRdb's table is partial and in-frame only. The sample lists 250,000 to 300,000 clones; approximately 82% were seen once. Sequenced material: peripheral blood. Every receptor here comes from a man in his 60s who had recovered from COVID-19. The CDR3 runs from the conserved cysteine through the conserved F or W. The order of the fields is CDR3 protein, CDR3 DNA, D gene, V gene, clone size, J gene. The D gene is left open where the match is weak. Size tells how often a clone was seen (once, few, many) or the class of an expanded clone, and some rows leave it out.

CDR3aa: CASSPLETGYYGYTF
CDR3nt: TGTGCCAGCAGCCCCCTGGAAACAGGTTACTATGGCTACACCTTC
d_gene: .
v_gene: TRBV7-8
abundance: .
j_gene: TRBJ1-2

CDR3aa: CASSQVRGHEQYF
CDR3nt: TGTGCCAGCAGCCAAGTAAGGGGGCACGAGCAGTACTTC
d_gene: TRBD1
v_gene: TRBV14
abundance: .
j_gene: TRBJ2-7

CDR3aa: CASSDSGYEQYF
CDR3nt: TGTGCCAGCAGTGACTCCGGGTACGAGCAGTACTTC
d_gene: .
v_gene: TRBV6-5
abundance: .
j_gene: TRBJ2-7

CDR3aa: CASGFNRNLQPQHF
CDR3nt: TGTGCCAGCGGGTTCAACAGAAACCTTCAGCCCCAGCATTTT
d_gene: .
v_gene: TRBV2
abundance: .
j_gene: TRBJ1-5

CDR3aa: CASRTSGGPTDTQYF
CDR3nt: TGCGCCAGCAGAACTAGCGGGGGGCCCACAGATACGCAGTATTTT
d_gene: TRBD2
v_gene: TRBV10-1
abundance: .
j_gene: TRBJ2-3

CDR3aa: CASSSEGTGYTF
CDR3nt: TGTGCCAGCAGCTCTGAGGGTACAGGCTACACCTTC
d_gene: .
v_gene: TRBV11-2
abundance: .
j_gene: TRBJ1-2

CDR3aa: CASTQSGSPSYEQYF
CDR3nt: TGTGCCAGCACCCAAAGCGGGAGCCCTTCCTACGAGCAGTACTTC
d_gene: TRBD2
v_gene: TRBV6-5
abundance: .
j_gene: TRBJ2-7

CDR3aa: CASSPTGKSNQPQHF
CDR3nt: TGTGCCAGTAGTCCGACAGGGAAGAGCAATCAGCCCCAGCATTTT
d_gene: TRBD1
v_gene: TRBV19
abundance: .
j_gene: TRBJ1-5

CDR3aa: CASSISPTGSSEQYF
CDR3nt: TGTGCCAGCAGCATTTCGCCGACAGGGAGCTCCGAGCAGTACTTC
d_gene: TRBD1
v_gene: TRBV7-2
abundance: few
j_gene: TRBJ2-7

CDR3aa: CASTVDSPNTEAFF
CDR3nt: TGTGCCAGCACCGTCGACAGCCCGAACACTGAAGCTTTCTTT
d_gene: .
v_gene: TRBV6-5
abundance: few
j_gene: TRBJ1-1

CDR3aa: CASSMNTGGGSGELFF
CDR3nt: TGTGCCAGTAGTATGAACACTGGGGGGGGCTCCGGGGAGCTGTTTTTT
d_gene: .
v_gene: TRBV19
abundance: .
j_gene: TRBJ2-2

CDR3aa: CASSPQGQLNTEAFF
CDR3nt: TGTGCCAGCTCACCACAGGGACAGTTGAACACTGAAGCTTTCTTT
d_gene: TRBD1
v_gene: TRBV18
abundance: .
j_gene: TRBJ1-1

CDR3aa: CASSQRENPGSEQFF
CDR3nt: TGCGCCAGCAGCCAAAGAGAGAACCCGGGTAGTGAGCAGTTCTTC
d_gene: .
v_gene: TRBV5-1
abundance: .
j_gene: TRBJ2-1

CDR3aa: CASSPGTGPNYGYTF
CDR3nt: TGTGCCAGCAGCCCCGGGACAGGACCTAACTATGGCTACACCTTC
d_gene: TRBD1
v_gene: TRBV5-6
abundance: .
j_gene: TRBJ1-2

CDR3aa: CASSDTGRWQPQHF
CDR3nt: TGCGCCAGCAGCGATACAGGGCGGTGGCAGCCCCAGCATTTT
d_gene: .
v_gene: TRBV10-2
abundance: .
j_gene: TRBJ1-5

CDR3aa: CASSQDLLFEQYF
CDR3nt: TGTGCCAGCAGCCAAGATCTATTGTTCGAGCAGTACTTC
d_gene: .
v_gene: TRBV14
abundance: .
j_gene: TRBJ2-7

CDR3aa: CASSQAPGQNEKLFF
CDR3nt: TGTGCCAGCAGCCAAGCCCCAGGCCAGAATGAAAAACTGTTTTTT
d_gene: .
v_gene: TRBV3-1/TRBV3-2
abundance: once
j_gene: TRBJ1-4

CDR3aa: CASSPWTTGELFF
CDR3nt: TGTGCCAGCAGCCCTTGGACAACCGGGGAGCTGTTTTTT
d_gene: .
v_gene: TRBV14
abundance: .
j_gene: TRBJ2-2

CDR3aa: CASSLWGTGANTGELFF
CDR3nt: TGTGCCAGCAGTTTATGGGGAACAGGGGCGAACACCGGGGAGCTGTTTTTT
d_gene: TRBD1
v_gene: TRBV27
abundance: .
j_gene: TRBJ2-2

CDR3aa: CASSLDRNEKLFF
CDR3nt: TGTGCCAGCAGCTTGGACAGAAATGAAAAACTGTTTTTT
d_gene: .
v_gene: TRBV5-4
abundance: .
j_gene: TRBJ1-4

CDR3aa: CASSLARGRVGEQFF
CDR3nt: TGTGCCAGCAGCTTAGCTCGCGGGAGGGTTGGAGAGCAGTTCTTC
d_gene: TRBD2
v_gene: TRBV7-8
abundance: .
j_gene: TRBJ2-1

CDR3aa: CASSQVVGGASGKYEQYF
CDR3nt: TGTGCCAGCAGCCAAGTGGTAGGAGGGGCTAGCGGGAAGTACGAGCAGTACTTC
d_gene: TRBD2
v_gene: TRBV3-1/TRBV3-2
abundance: .
j_gene: TRBJ2-7

CDR3aa: CASSREAKNSPLHF
CDR3nt: TGTGCCAGCAGCCGCGAGGCTAAGAATTCACCCCTCCACTTT
d_gene: .
v_gene: TRBV9
abundance: .
j_gene: TRBJ1-6

CDR3aa: CASSLGGGAGTDTQYF
CDR3nt: TGTGCCAGCAGTTTAGGCGGGGGGGCCGGCACAGATACGCAGTATTTT
d_gene: TRBD2
v_gene: TRBV28
abundance: .
j_gene: TRBJ2-3

CDR3aa: CASSLAPSGSWDEQFF
CDR3nt: TGCGCCAGCAGCTTGGCGCCTAGCGGGAGTTGGGATGAGCAGTTCTTC
d_gene: TRBD2
v_gene: TRBV5-1
abundance: .
j_gene: TRBJ2-1

CDR3aa: CASSRPTGGYNSPLHF
CDR3nt: TGTGCCAGCTCACGTCCGACAGGTGGCTATAATTCACCCCTCCACTTT
d_gene: .
v_gene: TRBV18
abundance: few
j_gene: TRBJ1-6

CDR3aa: CASSLQGAITTEAFF
CDR3nt: TGTGCCAGCAGCTTACAGGGGGCGATTACGACTGAAGCTTTCTTT
d_gene: TRBD1
v_gene: TRBV7-2
abundance: .
j_gene: TRBJ1-1

CDR3aa: CASSQGRNTEAFF
CDR3nt: TGTGCCAGCAGCCAGGGCCGTAACACTGAAGCTTTCTTT
d_gene: .
v_gene: TRBV6-1
abundance: .
j_gene: TRBJ1-1